This T cell receptor beta chain is drawn from a study of chemoradiotherapy in HPV16-positive cancers. For this clone: Its target is unknown.

Whole-study findings and limits: Functional assays defining HPV-specific T cells used only a couple of HPV16-positive patients. Candidate HPV-specific clones and E7-related TCR motifs grew in tumor during treatment.

The germline V and J ends were trimmed by 9 bases and 3 bases, with 13 bases remaining between them. Germline V gene lookup returns CDR1 MGHRA and CDR2 YSYEKL. This CDR3 spans 13 amino acids. Only in-frame clones appear in the TCRdb table, and some are missing; sequencing was by immunoSEQ multiplex PCR. The data show about 68,000 clones, roughly 86% seen once. The rearrangement links TRBV4-1 to TRBJ2-3, with D possibly being TRBD1 or TRBD2 (6 bases each). Material: blood, obtained from a patient who underwent chemoradiotherapy. This receptor was identified in a human donor with HPV-associated anogenital cancer. The CDR3 nucleotides are TGCGCCAGTGAGGGGGGTAAAACAGATACGCAGTATTTT. It is translated as CASEGGKTDTQYF.